The 2 T cell receptor beta chains below come from one sample, sequenced in a study of cytomegalovirus exposure and HLA in healthy donors. The study ran its PCR with 60 Vbeta and 13 Jbeta primers. Clones were sequenced by immunoSEQ multiplex PCR, and TCRdb holds only the in-frame ones, with some missing. The table records 200,000 or so clones, about 85% of them present only once. The sequenced sample was PBMCs. These receptors came from a male donor in good health and CMV-seropositive.

This chain links TRBV5-6 with TRBJ1-4; the D is unclear. CDR1 SGHDT and CDR2 YYEEEE come from the germline V gene. The length of the CDR3 is 16 residues. Trimming removed 4 bases from V and 2 bases from J, with 15 bases in between. The CDR3 DNA reads as TGTGCCAGCAGCGCTACCGTCGGGAAGACTAATGAAAAACTGTTTTTT. Encoded protein: CASSATVGKTNEKLFF.

The sample holds one count of this clone. The rearrangement links TRBV18 to TRBJ1-6; 7 nucleotides align to TRBD1. The germline gives CDR1 KGHSH, CDR2 LQKENI. The CDR3 is 18 residues long. The V and J ends lost 0 bases and 10 bases, in that order; junction bases with no gene match: 15. This CDR3 reads CASSPPVQGVGFWSPLHF. CDR3 DNA: TGTGCCAGCTCACCACCGGTCCAGGGGGTAGGCTTTTGGTCACCCCTCCACTTT.